The 24 T cell receptor beta chains below were found in one sample sequenced in a study of cytomegalovirus exposure and HLA in healthy donors. Some clones are missing from TCRdb's copy, which holds only in-frame ones; the method was immunoSEQ multiplex PCR. Of 100,000 to 150,000 clones listed, about 94% were seen once; the top ten hold 1% to 1.5%. The sample comprised PBMCs. All receptors derive from a woman under 30 in good health and CMV-seronegative.

The chain uses TRBV6-5 and TRBJ1-1; tentatively, D is TRBD1 (6 bases). V lost 2 bases, J lost 2 bases, and 9 bases lay in between. Germline values: CDR1 MNHEY, CDR2 SVGAGI. The CDR3 is 14 amino acids. This CDR3 is CASSYGQTNTEAFF. The CDR3 coding sequence is TGTGCCAGCAGTTACGGACAGACCAACACTGAAGCTTTCTTT.

This sequence joins TRBV19 and TRBJ1-5; 9 bases align to TRBD1. The CDR3 is 15 amino acids. Germline V gene sequence: CDR1 LNHDA, CDR2 SQIVND (reference sequence). Germline trimming cut 8 bases from V and 0 bases from J; bases unmatched to any gene: 5. CDR3 nucleotides: TGTGCCAGTCACGGGACAGGGAATAGCAATCAGCCCCAGCATTTT. Protein product: CASHGTGNSNQPQHF. The full variable domain, with the rest looked up from reference TRBV19 and TRBJ1-5, is DGGITQSPKYLFRKEGQNVTLSCEQNLNHDAMYWYRQDPGQGLRLIYYSQIVNDFQKGDIAEGYSVSREKKESFPLTVTSAQKNPTAFYLCASHGTGNSNQPQHFGDGTRLSIL.

V usage is TRBV28 and J usage is TRBJ2-1; 10 nucleotides line up with TRBD2. The ends lost 3 bases at V and 4 bases at J; junction bases unmatched: 3. Germline V CDR1 and CDR2: MDHEN, SYDVKM. The length of the CDR3 is 15 residues. CDR3: CASSLPSGGYNEQFF. The DNA for the CDR3 is TGTGCCAGCAGTTTGCCTAGCGGGGGATACAATGAGCAGTTCTTC.

The chain employs TRBV14 and TRBJ1-2; D is ambiguous. The CDR3 extends over 12 amino acids. Germline CDR1 SGHDN, CDR2 FVKESK. Between the trimmed V and J ends, which lost 3 bases and 3 bases, there was a span of 5 bases. The chain's CDR3 is CASSHNHYGYTF. The CDR3 DNA follows: TGTGCCAGCAGCCACAATCACTATGGCTACACCTTC. The full variable domain, completed using reference TRBV14 and TRBJ1-2, is EAGVTQFPSHSVIEKGQTVTLRCDPISGHDNLYWYRRVMGKEIKFLLHFVKESKQDESGMPNNRFLAERTGGTYSTLKVQPAELEDSGVYFCASSHNHYGYTFGSGTRLTVV.

This clone has only a few counts. V is TRBV4-2 and J is TRBJ2-7; D might be TRBD2 (5 bases). The CDR3 sequence is 12 residues long. Between the trimmed V and J ends, which lost 4 bases and 7 bases, there was a span of 11 bases. The germline gives CDR1 LGHNA, CDR2 YNFKEQ. In nucleotides, the CDR3 is TGTGCCAGCAGCCCCCGAGGGCGAGAGCAGTACTTC. It yields the protein CASSPRGREQYF.

The CDR3 nucleotides are TGTGCCAGTAGTTCAGCGGAGGGGACTGAAGCTTTCTTT. Translated, it gives CASSSAEGTEAFF. The genes are TRBV19 and TRBJ1-1; weak D call: TRBD1 (5 bases). With 5 bases removed from V and 5 bases from J, the gap between germline ends came to 12 bases. Looked up from germline, CDR1 is LNHDA and CDR2 is SQIVND (reference sequence). The CDR3 has 13 amino acids.

A single count supports this clone. The rearrangement uses TRBV2 and TRBJ2-2, with 7 nucleotides matching TRBD1. V was clipped by 10 bases and J by 3 bases; unmatched bases: 8. Germline V gene sequence: CDR1 SNHLY, CDR2 FYNNEI. This CDR3 region has 14 residues. The CDR3 is CATSPGQHTGELFF. CDR3 coding DNA: TGTGCCACCTCACCGGGACAGCACACCGGGGAGCTGTTTTTT. Full variable domain (missing parts from reference TRBV2 and TRBJ2-2): EPEVTQTPSHQVTQMGQEVILRCVPISNHLYFYWYRQILGQKVEFLVSFYNNEISEKSEIFDDQFSVERPDGSNFTLKIRSTKLEDSAMYFCATSPGQHTGELFFGEGSRLTVL.

The V and J genes are TRBV28 and TRBJ2-5, with D perhaps TRBD2 (5 bases). Trimming left V 4 bases short and J 3 bases short, with 12 bases between. The germline CDR1 and CDR2 sequences are MDHEN and SYDVKM. The length of the CDR3 is 14 residues. This chain's CDR3 is CASSSSGSEETQYF. CDR3 nucleotide sequence: TGTGCCAGCAGTTCGTCGGGGTCGGAAGAGACCCAGTACTTC. The entire variable domain, with the rest obtained from reference TRBV28 and TRBJ2-5, is as follows: DVKVTQSSRYLVKRTGEKVFLECVQDMDHENMFWYRQDPGLGLRLIYFSYDVKMKEKGDIPEGYSVSREKKERFSLILESASTNQTSMYLCASSSSGSEETQYFGPGTRLLVL.

The chain uses TRBV28 and TRBJ1-5; D gene unclear. This CDR3 spans 12 amino acids. Trimming removed 6 bases from V and 7 bases from J, with 10 bases in between. Per germline, CDR1 MDHEN and CDR2 SYDVKM. CDR3 bases: TGTGCCAGCAGCTACGACATCCAGCCCCAGCATTTT. Residues: CASSYDIQPQHF.

This chain joins TRBV10-3 and TRBJ2-7; D is ambiguous. The CDR3 has 13 amino acids. CDR1 is ENHRY, CDR2 SYGVKD, per germline. Trimming removed 6 bases from V and 1 base from J, with 10 bases in between. CDR3 sequence: CAIRKDGSYEQYF. The CDR3 DNA reads TGTGCCATCAGAAAAGACGGGTCCTACGAGCAGTACTTC.

The chain uses TRBV5-4 and TRBJ1-4; 8 positions agree with TRBD1. Germline V gene data show CDR1 as SGHNT and CDR2 as YYREEE (reference sequence). V shed 0 bases and J 3 bases; nucleotides not matched to a gene: 4. The CDR3 length is 16 residues. This chain's CDR3 is CASSLGTGIANEKLFF. DNA for the CDR3: TGTGCCAGCAGCTTGGGGACAGGGATCGCTAATGAAAAACTGTTTTTT.

The chain joins TRBV5-4 to TRBJ2-3; TRBD2 matches at 7 bases. V gave up 6 bases and J gave up 4 bases; unmatched junction bases: 14. CDR1 is SGHNT and CDR2 is YYREEE in the germline V gene (reference sequence). The CDR3 contains 16 residues. As DNA, the CDR3 is TGTGCCAGCAACCTCTCGCCGGGACTATCTTCAGATACGCAGTATTTT. The encoded protein is CASNLSPGLSSDTQYF. Full variable domain (remainder filled in from reference TRBV5-4 and TRBJ2-3): ETGVTQSPTHLIKTRGQQVTLRCSSQSGHNTVSWYQQALGQGPQFIFQYYREEENGRGNFPPRFSGLQFPNYSSELNVNALELDDSALYLCASNLSPGLSSDTQYFGPGTRLTVL.

This rearrangement joins TRBV4-1 to TRBJ2-1; the match to TRBD2 covers 12 bases. The CDR3 spans 15 residues. Unmatched junction bases numbered 4, after V lost 2 bases and J lost 8 bases. Germline CDR1 MGHRA, CDR2 YSYEKL. The CDR3 is CASSQTSGGYDEQFF. CDR3 bases: TGCGCCAGCAGCCAAACTAGCGGGGGGTACGATGAGCAGTTCTTC.

The CDR3 DNA sequence: TGTGCCAGCAGTCAGGGACAGGGCAATCAGCCCCAGCATTTT. Amino acid sequence: CASSQGQGNQPQHF. The V gene is TRBV2, the J gene TRBJ1-5; 8 positions match TRBD1. V shed 5 bases and J 2 bases; nucleotides not matched to a gene: 2. The germline CDR1 and CDR2 sequences are SNHLY and FYNNEI. CDR3 length: 14 amino acids.

The rearrangement joins TRBV5-6 to TRBJ2-7; D gene uncertain. The CDR3 covers 11 residues. Germline V CDR1 and CDR2: SGHDT, YYEEEE. V lost 4 bases and J 4 bases, leaving 6 bases between the germline ends. For the CDR3, the DNA is TGTGCCAGCAGCAAACAATACGAGCAGTACTTC. Translating gives CASSKQYEQYF.

This rearrangement joins TRBV30 to TRBJ2-3; 7 nucleotides match TRBD2. Per the germline V gene, CDR1 is GTSNPN and CDR2 is SVGIG (reference sequence). With 3 bases clipped from V and 6 bases from J, the junction kept 6 bases outside the gene matches. CDR3 length: 13 amino acids. CDR3 nucleotide sequence: TGTGCCTGGAGGACGGGGGGAGTGGATACGCAGTATTTT. Translated: CAWRTGGVDTQYF.

The genes are TRBV30 and TRBJ1-4, with D possibly being TRBD1 (5 bases). Germline V gene lookup returns CDR1 GTSNPN and CDR2 SVGIG (reference sequence). CDR3 length equals 15 residues. Trimming shortened V by 0 bases and J by 7 bases, and 15 bases separated the two germline ends. CDR3: CAWSVLQGLGEKLFF. The CDR3 coding sequence is TGTGCCTGGAGTGTACTCCAGGGCTTAGGTGAAAAACTGTTTTTT.

CDR3 sequence reads: CASSSGWTGELFF. The CDR3 DNA sequence: TGTGCCAGCAGCTCCGGTTGGACCGGGGAGCTGTTTTTT. The V gene is TRBV7-2, the J gene TRBJ2-2; no definite D call. The CDR3 loop spans 13 amino acids. Trimming stripped 4 bases from V and 5 bases from J, with 8 bases between. CDR1 and CDR2 from the germline V gene are SGHTA and FQGNSA. Full variable domain (remainder filled in from reference TRBV7-2 and TRBJ2-2): GAGVSQSPSNKVTEKGKDVELRCDPISGHTALYWYRQSLGQGLEFLIYFQGNSAPDKSGLPSDRFSAERTGGSVSTLTIQRTQQEDSAVYLCASSSGWTGELFFGEGSRLTVL.

This chain uses TRBV5-1 with TRBJ2-5; 8 nucleotides align to TRBD1. Germline CDR1 and CDR2: SGHRS and YFSETQ. V was clipped by 4 bases and J by 3 bases; unmatched bases: 8. CDR3 size: 15 residues. CDR3: CASSPNGQGEETQYF. CDR3 sequence (DNA): TGCGCCAGCAGCCCGAACGGACAGGGCGAAGAGACCCAGTACTTC.

J is TRBJ2-2 and V is TRBV4-1; possible D gene TRBD1, 6 bases. Germline CDR1 is MGHRA and CDR2 is YSYEKL. CDR3 size: 11 residues. With 3 bases removed from V and 11 bases from J, the gap between germline ends came to 7 bases. The CDR3 is CASSQGTELFF. As DNA, the CDR3 is TGCGCCAGCAGCCAGGGGACAGAGCTGTTTTTT.

CDR3 nucleotides: TGTGCCAGCAGCGTAGTTTCTAGCGGGAAGAACACCGGGGAGCTGTTTTTT. This sequence encodes CASSVVSSGKNTGELFF. This chain joins TRBV9 and TRBJ2-2, with 9 bases lining up with TRBD2. Per the germline V gene, CDR1 is SGDLS and CDR2 is YYNGEE. The CDR3 runs 17 residues. J was trimmed by 1 base and V by 0 bases; bases with no gene match: 4.

V is TRBV4-1 and J is TRBJ2-5, with 9 nucleotides matching TRBD1. The J call may be in error: the DNA end matches TRBJ2-7 better. Germline values: CDR1 MGHRA, CDR2 YSYEKL. There are 15 residues in the CDR3. CDR3 loop: CASSPPRTGAYEQYF. The CDR3 DNA follows: TGCGCCAGCAGCCCACCACGGACAGGGGCCTACGAGCAGTACTTC.

This chain links TRBV14 with TRBJ1-1, with TRBD1 as a possible D gene (6 bases). Trimming shortened V by 10 bases and J by 1 base, and 10 bases separated the two germline ends. From germline, CDR1 is SGHDN and CDR2 FVKESK. The CDR3 spans 12 residues. CDR3 bases: TGTGCCACCTCGACAGGGAACACTGAAGCTTTCTTT. Translating gives CATSTGNTEAFF.

V is TRBV9 and J is TRBJ2-3; possible D gene TRBD2, 5 bases. Trimming shortened V by 0 bases and J by 4 bases, and 12 bases separated the two germline ends. Germline lookup yields CDR1 SGDLS and CDR2 YYNGEE. The CDR3 sequence is 15 residues long. The CDR3 region has the DNA TGTGCCAGCAGCGTAGGAGGGAGTAAGGCAGATACGCAGTATTTT. Protein product: CASSVGGSKADTQYF.